This TCR beta chain was profiled in a study of cytomegalovirus exposure and HLA in healthy donors. Study overall: A preliminary data release comprised 80 million to 95 million unique TCRs obtained from HLA-typed donors. General study results and limits: A later analysis revealed that TCR association rates differed between HLA loci, peaking at DRB1 and bottoming out at HLA-C.

The germline V and J ends were trimmed by 4 bases and 7 bases, with 10 bases remaining between them. CDR3 size: 13 residues. Germline V CDR1 and CDR2: LNHDA, SQIVND (reference sequence). PCR amplification relied on 60 Vbeta primers (plus 13 Jbeta primers). Only in-frame clones appear in the TCRdb table, and some are missing; sequencing was by immunoSEQ multiplex PCR. The sample consists of about 94,000 clones, 75% to 80% of them appearing once. About this clone itself: Its antigen is undetermined.

The chain has TRBV19 and TRBJ2-2; D not resolved. The receptor comes from a woman in her thirties or forties in good health and CMV-seronegative. Sequencing used PBMCs. The CDR3 coding sequence is TGTGCCAGTAGTAGATCAGGTGGCGGGGAGCTGTTTTTT. Translation gives CASSRSGGGELFF.